This TCR beta chain was sequenced during a study of cytomegalovirus exposure and HLA in healthy donors. With 60 Vbeta and 13 Jbeta primers, the PCR was carried out. Here immunoSEQ multiplex PCR was the method, and the copy in TCRdb shows in-frame clones only, minus some. Of fewer than 140,000 clones listed, approximately 79% were seen once; the top ten hold 3% to 4.5%. There are a few counts of this clone. Sequencing input: PBMCs. The sequence derives from a man in his sixties in good health and CMV-seronegative.

The CDR3 bases are TGCGCCAGCAGCCAAGTTCGTGCAGGGGGCCCCGTGGCCTATGGCTACACCTTC. Protein: CASSQVRAGGPVAYGYTF. The chain has TRBV4-3 and TRBJ1-2, with 8 bases fitting TRBD1. The CDR3 spans 18 residues. Germline V lookup: CDR1 LGHNA, CDR2 YSLEER. J lost 4 bases, V lost 1 base, and 14 bases had no gene match.